This T cell receptor (beta chain) was sequenced during a study of blood T cell repertoires in COVID-19. Study at large: Acute and convalescent COVID-19 specimens originated in the United States, Italy and Spain.

Those enrolled, adults aged 18 to 89 years, came from some 25 US areas. Symptom resolution, clearance, or two negative PCRs marked the recovered donors of Cohort 3. Sequencing was performed with immunoSEQ multiplex PCR; in TCRdb, only in-frame clones are kept and a portion is missing. The sample carries roughly 400,000 clones, 89% recorded once. The germline CDR1 and CDR2 sequences are SGHRS and YFSETQ. Trimming cost V 0 bases and J 2 bases, with 12 bases left between them. This CDR3 has 15 amino acids. This receptor was obtained from a woman in her 30s who had recovered from COVID-19. Specimen: PBMCs or T cells enriched from blood (not recorded which). The V gene is TRBV5-1, the J gene TRBJ2-7, with TRBD2 as a possible D gene (5 bases). CDR3 bases: TGCGCCAGCAGCTTGGCCACCCGGGGTACCTACGAGCAGTACTTC. Amino acid sequence: CASSLATRGTYEQYF.